One sample yielded the 24 T cell receptor beta chains listed below, sequenced in a study of T-cell reconstitution after alpha-beta-depleted transplantation in children. Unique molecular identifiers featured in how the TCRbeta library was prepared. TCRdb used MiXCR to reprocess the PCR reads, holding one entry per CDR3 protein. The table shows around 960,000 distinct CDR3 sequences, with under 30% occurring only once. This material consisted of PBMCs, mostly from graft donor cells, taken 360 days after TCRalphabeta/CD19-depleted stem cell transplant. These receptors were obtained from a boy younger than two who had a stem cell transplant for SCID, so the T cells may come from the graft donor.

The J gene is TRBJ2-1, the V gene TRBV6-5; possible D gene TRBD1, 5 bases. This CDR3 is built from 16 residues. CDR1 MNHEY and CDR2 SVGAGI come from the germline V gene. Trimming removed 0 bases from V and 3 bases from J, with 12 bases in between. CDR3 residues: CASSYSGALGYNEQFF. CDR3 bases: TGTGCCAGCAGTTACTCTGGGGCGCTTGGCTACAATGAGCAGTTCTTC.

The chain joins TRBV2 to TRBJ2-1, with no clear D. Per germline, CDR1 SNHLY and CDR2 FYNNEI. Deletions cut 7 bases from V and 6 bases from J, with 13 bases between. This CDR3 has 13 residues. CDR3 nucleotides: TGTGCCAGCACCATCCCCCTTTTCAATGAGCAGTTCTTC. This codes for CASTIPLFNEQFF. The full variable domain, with the rest looked up from reference TRBV2 and TRBJ2-1, is EPEVTQTPSHQVTQMGQEVILRCVPISNHLYFYWYRQILGQKVEFLVSFYNNEISEKSEIFDDQFSVERPDGSNFTLKIRSTKLEDSAMYFCASTIPLFNEQFFGPGTRLTVL.

This clonotype was recorded a few times. The chain employs TRBV7-8 and TRBJ2-1; no clear D. Trimming took 5 bases from V and 5 from J, leaving 13 bases between them. CDR3 length: 14 amino acids. Germline loops: CDR1 SGHVS, CDR2 FQNEAQ. As DNA, the CDR3 is TGTGCCAGCAGCGCGAGGTCGCGTGACAATGAGCAGTTCTTC. It is translated as CASSARSRDNEQFF.

Many counts were recorded for this clonotype. The J gene is TRBJ2-5, the V gene TRBV12-3 or TRBV12-4, with 9 bases that match TRBD1. J was trimmed by 3 bases and V by 6 bases; bases with no gene match: 2. The CDR3 sequence is 13 residues long. CDR3 sequence: CASSRDREETQYF. The DNA of the CDR3 is TGTGCCAGCAGCCGGGACAGGGAAGAGACCCAGTACTTC.

Remarks on this clonotype: This may arise from a read error, as a much more abundant clone is one base away. This chain uses TRBV9 with TRBJ1-1; D not certain. CDR3 length: 13 amino acids. The V and J ends lost 0 bases and 0 bases respectively, with 3 bases between them. Per the germline V gene, CDR1 is SGDLS and CDR2 is YYNGEE. CDR3 sequence (DNA): TGTGCCAGCAGCGTAGTAGTGAACACTGAAGCTTTCTTT. Its translation: CASSVVVNTEAFF.

The V gene is TRBV24-1, the J gene TRBJ1-1, with TRBD1 as a possible D gene (6 bases). This CDR3 has 17 amino acids. V lost 5 bases to trimming and J lost 1 base, with 19 bases between them. Germline loops: CDR1 KGHDR, CDR2 SFDVKD. DNA for the CDR3: TGTGCCACCAGTGGCCCCAGGGGCCCCAGGGGGAACACTGAAGCTTTCTTT. This encodes CATSGPRGPRGNTEAFF.

This rearrangement joins TRBV9 to TRBJ2-7; D gene ambiguous. CDR1 is SGDLS and CDR2 is YYNGEE in the germline V gene. The ends were cut back, 2 bases at V and 6 bases at J, with 18 bases in the middle. This CDR3 comprises 15 residues. CDR3 region: CASSVGTAVGVEQYF. The DNA of the CDR3 is TGTGCCAGCAGCGTGGGAACCGCAGTTGGAGTCGAGCAGTACTTC.

This clonotype occurred a few times. The chain couples TRBV12-3 or TRBV12-4 to TRBJ1-5; maybe TRBD1 (6 bases). The CDR3 length is 15 residues. V lost 8 bases to trimming and J lost 0 bases, with 14 bases between them. The CDR3 protein is CASASGTLSNQPQHF. The CDR3 DNA sequence: TGTGCCAGCGCGTCCGGGACACTTAGCAATCAGCCCCAGCATTTT.

The chain joins TRBV4-1 to TRBJ1-3; TRBD1 agrees at 9 bases. This CDR3 region has 15 residues. The J segment lost 4 bases and the V segment lost 4 bases, leaving 5 bases of the junction unmatched. Germline V gene data show CDR1 as MGHRA and CDR2 as YSYEKL. The CDR3 DNA is TGCGCCAGCAGCCGAAACAGGGGGCTCGGAAACACCATATATTTT. This gives the protein CASSRNRGLGNTIYF.

Ten or more counts support this clonotype. V gene TRBV28 combines with J gene TRBJ1-5; D call uncertain. The V end lost 3 bases, the J end lost 3 bases, and 9 bases lay between the germline ends. This CDR3 comprises 14 residues. Per the germline V gene, CDR1 is MDHEN and CDR2 is SYDVKM. The CDR3 coding sequence is TGTGCCAGCAGTTTCCAGGTGTTCAATCAGCCCCAGCATTTT. It yields the protein CASSFQVFNQPQHF.

The chain is built from TRBV28 and TRBJ2-7; 7 bases are shared with TRBD1. V shed 3 bases, J shed 0 bases, and the junction held 14 bases outside the gene matches. The CDR3 has 18 amino acids. Germline CDR1 is MDHEN and CDR2 is SYDVKM. The CDR3: CASSLGQTVSINSYEQYF. Here the CDR3 DNA reads TGTGCCAGCAGTTTGGGACAGACAGTCTCAATAAACTCCTACGAGCAGTACTTC.

The chain employs TRBV10-3 and TRBJ2-5; 8 bases map to TRBD1. In germline, CDR1 is ENHRY, CDR2 SYGVKD. CDR3 size: 15 residues. Germline trimming cut 2 bases from V and 2 bases from J; bases unmatched to any gene: 4. In nucleotides, the CDR3 is TGTGCCATCAGTGAGCGTGGGACAGGACAAGAGACCCAGTACTTC. Its protein product is CAISERGTGQETQYF.

CDR3 amino acids: CSASGSSALTDTQYF. The CDR3 nucleotides are TGCAGTGCTTCGGGTTCTAGCGCCTTAACAGATACGCAGTATTTT. The chain links TRBV20-1 to TRBJ2-3; perhaps TRBD2 as D (6 bases). V lost 5 bases and J 3 bases, leaving 18 bases between the germline ends. The CDR3 covers 15 residues. The germline gives CDR1 DFQATT, CDR2 SNEGSKA (reference sequence).

The V call is TRBV6-6, the J call TRBJ2-2; D is ambiguous. This CDR3 is 13 amino acids long. V gave up 0 bases and J gave up 3 bases, with 2 bases separating them. Germline V CDR1 and CDR2: MNHNY, SVGAGI (reference sequence). CDR3 sequence: CASSYSHTGELFF. The CDR3 coding sequence is TGTGCCAGCAGTTACTCGCACACCGGGGAGCTGTTTTTT.

The chain carries TRBV15 and TRBJ1-1; maybe TRBD1 (5 bases). Trimming took off 0 bases at V and 4 bases at J, with 18 bases between the two ends. CDR1 LNHNV and CDR2 YYDKDF come from the germline V gene (reference sequence). The length of the CDR3 is 17 residues. The CDR3 DNA is TGTGCCACCAGCAGAGATCGGGGGAGCAGTTTTGGCACTGAAGCTTTCTTT. Its protein is CATSRDRGSSFGTEAFF.

This clonotype occurred a few times. The chain carries TRBV29-1 and TRBJ2-7; tentatively, D is TRBD1 or TRBD2 (6 bases each). Germline CDR1 is SQVTM and CDR2 is ANQGSEA. The CDR3 length is 13 residues. V lost 3 bases and J 4 bases, leaving 13 bases between the germline ends. CDR3 sequence: CSVEFGGPYEQYF. The CDR3 DNA reads as TGCAGCGTTGAGTTCGGGGGCCCATACGAGCAGTACTTC.

The chain employs TRBV4-3 and TRBJ2-3, with a possible D match to TRBD1 (6 bases). Germline V CDR1 and CDR2: LGHNA, YSLEER. This CDR3 has 13 residues. V dropped 2 bases and J dropped 5 bases, with 8 bases sitting between them. The CDR3 protein is CASSQLTGDTQYF. In DNA form, the CDR3 reads TGCGCCAGCAGCCAACTGACAGGAGATACGCAGTATTTT.

The CDR3 loop reads CASSVVGQGWNEQFF. The CDR3 bases are TGTGCCAGCAGCGTAGTGGGACAGGGGTGGAATGAGCAGTTCTTC. The chain is built from TRBV9 and TRBJ2-1; 10 positions agree with TRBD1. There are 15 residues in the CDR3. The germline V gene has CDR1 SGDLS and CDR2 YYNGEE. The V segment lost 0 bases and the J segment 7 bases; nucleotides outside the gene matches: 4.

The chain is built from TRBV20-1 and TRBJ1-1; no clear D gene. The CDR3 runs to 10 residues. The germline V gene encodes CDR1 DFQATT and CDR2 SNEGSKA (reference sequence). V shed 5 bases and J shed 9 bases, with 10 bases lying between them. The DNA for the CDR3 is TGCAGTGCTCAGGCCGATAAAGCTTTCTTT. Encoded protein: CSAQADKAFF.

This clonotype was observed a handful of times. The genes are TRBV27 and TRBJ2-7, with 8 bases that match TRBD2. The CDR3 length is 18 residues. Germline loops: CDR1 MNHEY, CDR2 SMNVEV (reference sequence). Trimming took 7 bases from V and 5 from J; bases not matched to a gene: 22. The CDR3 region is CASTRISGVTRFHHEQYF. The CDR3 DNA follows: TGTGCCAGCACCCGAATTAGCGGGGTGACCCGATTTCACCACGAGCAGTACTTC.

V usage is TRBV10-3 and J usage is TRBJ2-5; TRBD1 might be the D (5 bases). Trimming removed 7 bases at V and 2 bases at J, with 14 bases between. The CDR3 loop spans 14 amino acids. Germline V gene data show CDR1 as ENHRY and CDR2 as SYGVKD. CDR3 protein: CAIKRGQSQETQYF. CDR3 sequence (DNA): TGTGCCATCAAAAGAGGACAATCTCAAGAGACCCAGTACTTC.

This rearrangement joins TRBV5-1 to TRBJ1-5; D is unresolved. Germline values: CDR1 SGHRS, CDR2 YFSETQ. Trimming left V 1 base short and J 0 bases short, with 8 bases between. The CDR3 is 15 residues long. CDR3 DNA sequence: TGCGCCAGCAGCTTGTTTAAGGGTAGCAATCAGCCCCAGCATTTT. This gives the protein CASSLFKGSNQPQHF.

Only a few counts were recorded for this clonotype. The V and J genes are TRBV19 and TRBJ2-2, with 7 nucleotides matching TRBD1. The CDR3 loop spans 16 amino acids. J was trimmed by 0 bases and V by 4 bases; bases with no gene match: 5. Germline V gene data show CDR1 as LNHDA and CDR2 as SQIVND (reference sequence). In nucleotides, the CDR3 is TGTGCCAGTAGTACACAGGGGACCGCGAACACCGGGGAGCTGTTTTTT. Amino acids: CASSTQGTANTGELFF. The whole variable domain, remainder taken from reference TRBV19 and TRBJ2-2, is DGGITQSPKYLFRKEGQNVTLSCEQNLNHDAMYWYRQDPGQGLRLIYYSQIVNDFQKGDIAEGYSVSREKKESFPLTVTSAQKNPTAFYLCASSTQGTANTGELFFGEGSRLTVL.

The chain has TRBV28 and TRBJ2-7, with D tentatively TRBD1 (5 bases). The CDR3 totals 14 residues. Looked up from germline, CDR1 is MDHEN and CDR2 is SYDVKM. V was pared by 3 bases and J by 4 bases, with 13 bases between. The CDR3 DNA sequence: TGTGCCAGCAGTTTCCGAGTTAAGGGGTACGAGCAGTACTTC. Amino acid sequence: CASSFRVKGYEQYF.